Listed below are T cell receptor beta chains from one sample, sequenced in a study of PD-1 blockade in mismatch repair-deficient tumors. Only in-frame clones appear in the TCRdb table, and some are missing; sequencing was by immunoSEQ multiplex PCR. Altogether about 24,000 clones are present, under 85% being singletons, with the ten largest covering over 20%. The specimen was peripheral blood, collected 12 weeks after starting pembrolizumab. These TCRs come from an adult with mismatch repair-deficient cancer. Both conserved end residues are part of each CDR3. The D gene is left open where the match is weak. The listing skips clone size in some rows; elsewhere it reads once, few, many or a size class.

CDR3 length	clone size	D gene	J gene	V gene	CDR3 DNA	CDR3 protein
16	-	TRBD2	TRBJ2-5	TRBV7-2	TGTGCCAGCAGCTTTGCACTAGCGGGAGGGTGGGAGACCCAGTACTTC	CASSFALAGGWETQYF
18	-	TRBD1	TRBJ2-4	TRBV7-9	TGTGCCAGCAGCTTAGAAGGACAGGGGTCTTTTGGCAAAAACATTCAGTACTTC	CASSLEGQGSFGKNIQYF
18	-	-	TRBJ2-1	TRBV27	TGTGCCAGCAGTCTCCACATAAGACCCAGAAGCTCCTACAATGAGCAGTTCTTC	CASSLHIRPRSSYNEQFF
17	-	-	TRBJ2-6	TRBV15	TGTGCCACCAGCAGAGACGGTAGCGGCTCTGGGGCCAACGTCCTGACTTTC	CATSRDGSGSGANVLTF
15	-	-	TRBJ2-1	TRBV6-5	TGTGCCAGCACCCTCGGACCCAGCTCCTACAATGAGCAGTTCTTC	CASTLGPSSYNEQFF
17	-	TRBD2	TRBJ2-6	TRBV10-3	TGTGCCATCAGTGGGGTTGCGGGAGGGCCTGGGGCCAACGTCCTGACTTTC	CAISGVAGGPGANVLTF
16	-	-	TRBJ2-5	TRBV11-3	TGTGCCAGCAGCTTAGCACCGTCGCGGTACCAAGAGACCCAGTACTTC	CASSLAPSRYQETQYF
18	-	TRBD2	TRBJ2-2	TRBV7-6	TGTGCCAGCAGCGTCGCTAGCGGGAGGGCCGAATGGGGCGGGGAGCTGTTTTTT	CASSVASGRAEWGGELFF
14	-	-	TRBJ2-2	TRBV6-4	TGTGCCAGCAGCGAACAGGGAGACACCGGGGAGCTGTTTTTT	CASSEQGDTGELFF
16	once	-	TRBJ1-4	TRBV28	TGTGCCAGCAGTTCCTCGGGGGCTGAGGATAATGAAAAACTGTTTTTT	CASSSSGAEDNEKLFF
14	-	-	TRBJ2-5	TRBV5-1	TGCGCCAGCAGAGTGGCTTACAGCCAAGAGACCCAGTACTTC	CASRVAYSQETQYF
14	-	-	TRBJ2-1	TRBV5-4	TGTGCCAGCAGTTCCGGGAAGTCCTACAATGAGCAGTTCTTC	CASSSGKSYNEQFF
15	-	-	TRBJ2-7	TRBV5-5	TGTGCCAGCAGCTTGATCAGGTGGGGAACCTACGAGCAGTACTTC	CASSLIRWGTYEQYF
16	-	-	TRBJ2-3	TRBV7-9	TGTGCCAGCAGCTTAGGGGGTCTCGTGTATGGAGATACGCAGTATTTT	CASSLGGLVYGDTQYF
14	few	-	TRBJ2-7	TRBV19	TGTGCCAGCAAAGGGGACGGGTATGGGTACGAGCAGTACTTC	CASKGDGYGYEQYF
14	-	-	TRBJ1-1	TRBV6-6	TGTGCCAGCCGCCCAGGGCGAACGGTCACTGAAGCTTTCTTT	CASRPGRTVTEAFF
13	-	TRBD1	TRBJ1-5	TRBV19	TGTGCCAGTAGTATAACAGGGGATCAGCCCCAGCATTTT	CASSITGDQPQHF
14	-	-	TRBJ2-3	TRBV10-3	TGTGCCATCAGGACCAGGGTTTTGGCAGATACGCAGTATTTT	CAIRTRVLADTQYF
19	-	TRBD2	TRBJ2-3	TRBV5-6	TGTGCCAGCAGCTCGGGACTAGCGGGAGTAGTATTCGGATCAGATACGCAGTATTTT	CASSSGLAGVVFGSDTQYF
15	-	-	TRBJ1-2	TRBV10-3	TGTGCCATCAGTGAGTTTGGGATCTCTTACTATGGCTACACCTTC	CAISEFGISYYGYTF
17	-	-	TRBJ2-6	TRBV9	TGTGCCAGCAGCGTAGCCGGTTGGAGCTCTGGGGCCAACGTCCTGACTTTC	CASSVAGWSSGANVLTF
13	-	TRBD1	TRBJ2-7	TRBV10-3	TGTGCCATCAGTGGCCAGGGGGCGGACGAGCAGTACTTC	CAISGQGADEQYF
14	-	-	TRBJ2-1	TRBV6-1	TGTGCCAGCAGTGCGCGTAGCCTGGGGAATGAGCAGTTCTTC	CASSARSLGNEQFF
16	-	-	TRBJ2-5	TRBV18	TGTGCCAGCTCACTAAACCCGGATCCAGGCCAAGAGACCCAGTACTTC	CASSLNPDPGQETQYF
15	once	-	TRBJ2-2	TRBV6-1	TGTGCCAGCAGCGTATTTACTACGAACACCGGGGAGCTGTTTTTT	CASSVFTTNTGELFF
14	-	-	TRBJ2-5	TRBV7-9	TGTGCCAGCAGCTTATCTATCTATGGAGAGACCCAGTACTTC	CASSLSIYGETQYF
13	-	-	TRBJ1-4	TRBV4-1	TGCGCCAGCAGCCAAGCGACTGTCGAAAAACTGTTTTTT	CASSQATVEKLFF
15	few	TRBD2	TRBJ2-5	TRBV7-9	TGTGCCAGCAGCCCATTAGCGGGAGTGGGGGAGACCCAGTACTTC	CASSPLAGVGETQYF
14	-	TRBD1	TRBJ2-7	TRBV10-1	TGCGCCAGCGCCATGACAGGGATTGGTGGCGAGCAGTACTTC	CASAMTGIGGEQYF
16	-	TRBD2	TRBJ2-1	TRBV27	TGTGCCAGCAGTTTTCTGCTAGCGGGAGGGCCCTATGAGCAGTTCTTC	CASSFLLAGGPYEQFF
13	-	TRBD1	TRBJ1-3	TRBV19	TGTGCCAGTCGAGGGACAGCCGGAAACACCATATATTTT	CASRGTAGNTIYF
13	-	-	TRBJ2-3	TRBV9	TGTGCCAGCAGCGTAGAGGGAGCAGATACGCAGTATTTT	CASSVEGADTQYF
15	-	TRBD1	TRBJ2-2	TRBV11-2	TGTGCCAGCATCCAGACAGGGGCCAACACCGGGGAGCTGTTTTTT	CASIQTGANTGELFF
15	-	-	TRBJ2-5	TRBV5-1	TGCGCCAGCAGCTTGGCCCTTGGTAGGGAAGAGACCCAGTACTTC	CASSLALGREETQYF
13	-	TRBD2	TRBJ2-2	TRBV6-4	TGTGCCAGCGGGACTAGCAACACCGGGGAGCTGTTTTTT	CASGTSNTGELFF
16	-	-	TRBJ2-7	TRBV5-1	TGCGCCAGCAGGAACAGGGAAGGGTCCCCCCATTACGAGCAGTACTTC	CASRNREGSPHYEQYF
16	-	-	TRBJ1-5	TRBV11-2	TGTGCCAGCAGCTTAGGTCGGGGGCGGAACAATCAGCCCCAGCATTTT	CASSLGRGRNNQPQHF
16	-	TRBD1	TRBJ2-2	TRBV18	TGTGCCAGCTCACCACCGGGACAGGGAAACACCGGGGAGCTGTTTTTT	CASSPPGQGNTGELFF
13	-	-	TRBJ2-1	TRBV9	TGTGCCAGCAGCGTAGCTGAGTACAATGAGCAGTTCTTC	CASSVAEYNEQFF
13	once	-	TRBJ2-7	TRBV4-1	TGCGCCAGCAGCCAGGTCGGAAGCTACGAGCAGTACTTC	CASSQVGSYEQYF
19	once	TRBD2	TRBJ2-1	TRBV28	TGTGCCAGCAGTCTGCGCACCGGGACTAGCGGGACTATTTACAATGAGCAGTTCTTC	CASSLRTGTSGTIYNEQFF
19	-	TRBD2	TRBJ2-2	TRBV5-3	TGTGCCAGAAGCAGACCTCATACTAGCGGGAGGGGGAACACCGGGGAGCTGTTTTTT	CARSRPHTSGRGNTGELFF
11	-	-	TRBJ2-7	TRBV2	TGTGCCAGCAGTGAAGCGAGAGAGCAGTACTTC	CASSEAREQYF
15	-	-	TRBJ2-7	TRBV5-6	TGTGCCAGCAGCAAGACCGGGACAAACAACTACGAGCAGTACTTC	CASSKTGTNNYEQYF
13	-	TRBD1	TRBJ2-7	TRBV28	TGTGCCAGCAGGTCTGGACAGGACTACGAGCAGTACTTC	CASRSGQDYEQYF
14	once	-	TRBJ1-1	TRBV6-1	TGTGCCAGCTCCCGGGAGAACATGAACACTGAAGCTTTCTTT	CASSRENMNTEAFF
16	-	TRBD1	TRBJ2-7	TRBV28	TGTGCCAGCAGTGTGGGAGGGACAGGGTCTGAGAGAGAGCAGTACTTC	CASSVGGTGSEREQYF
16	-	TRBD2	TRBJ2-1	TRBV4-3	TGCGCCAGCGGATCTCGGGGACTAGCGGTGAACAATGAGCAGTTCTTC	CASGSRGLAVNNEQFF
18	-	TRBD2	TRBJ2-3	TRBV28	TGTGCCAGCAGTTTGACTACCGGGACTAGCTCGCTCGCAGATACGCAGTATTTT	CASSLTTGTSSLADTQYF
13	-	-	TRBJ2-7	TRBV7-9	TGTGCCAGCAGCTTCAGGACTGCCATCGAGCAGTACTTC	CASSFRTAIEQYF